These T cell receptor beta chains were read from a single sample in a study of blood T cells in healthy people across ages. In TCRdb, the 5' RACE reads were re-called with MiXCR into one record per CDR3 protein. The table lists 1.5 million to 2 million distinct CDR3 sequences, less than 50% of them singletons. The sample consisted of blood. These receptors all stem from a woman aged 40 to 50 in good health. Each CDR3 is given with its conserved first and last residue. A D gene is named only where the DNA matches it firmly. The listing skips clone size in some rows; elsewhere it reads once, few, many or a size class.

.	few	TRBV7-9	TRBJ2-3	CASGRGADTQYF	TGTGCCAGCGGGCGCGGGGCAGATACGCAGTATTTT
.	.	TRBV12-3/TRBV12-4	TRBJ2-4	CASSFNNLAKNIQYF	TGTGCCAGCAGTTTTAACAACTTAGCCAAAAACATTCAGTACTTC
.	few	TRBV6-5	TRBJ2-3	CATSVPDTQYF	TGTGCCACCTCAGTCCCCGATACGCAGTATTTT
.	.	TRBV2	TRBJ2-3	CASIVGTSTDTQYF	TGTGCCAGCATTGTAGGGACTAGCACAGATACGCAGTATTTT
.	.	TRBV11-2	TRBJ2-5	CASSIGHPAYQETQYF	TGTGCCAGCAGCATTGGACACCCCGCTTACCAAGAGACCCAGTACTTC
.	many	TRBV4-1	TRBJ2-7	CASSVYQGGEQYF	TGCGCCAGCAGCGTTTACCAGGGTGGCGAGCAGTACTTC
.	.	TRBV5-1	TRBJ2-1	CASSPGTFGQFF	TGCGCCAGCAGCCCCGGGACGTTTGGGCAGTTCTTC
TRBD2	few	TRBV4-2	TRBJ2-5	CASSQASGDYYNEQYF	TGTGCCAGCAGCCAAGCGAGCGGGGACTACTACAATGAGCAGTACTTC
TRBD1	.	TRBV6-2/TRBV6-3	TRBJ1-2	CASSKTGTGVRYTF	TGTGCCAGCAGCAAAACCGGGACAGGGGTTCGCTACACCTTC
TRBD2	.	TRBV7-2	TRBJ2-5	CASSFDGTRDIGTQYF	TGTGCCAGCAGCTTCGACGGGACTAGGGACATCGGGACCCAGTACTTC
.	.	TRBV6-1	TRBJ2-7	CASARETLYGEQYF	TGTGCCAGCGCCCGAGAGACCCTTTATGGCGAGCAGTACTTC
TRBD1	few	TRBV5-1	TRBJ2-7	CASSTSGTGVSEQYF	TGCGCCAGCAGCACGTCCGGGACAGGGGTTAGCGAGCAGTACTTC
TRBD1	.	TRBV6-5	TRBJ2-1	CASQRDRERGEQFF	TGTGCCAGCCAACGGGACAGGGAGAGGGGTGAGCAGTTCTTC
.	once	TRBV6-1	TRBJ1-5	CASSERGGGNQPQHF	TGTGCCAGCAGTGAAAGGGGCGGGGGCAATCAGCCCCAGCATTTT
TRBD2	.	TRBV29-1	TRBJ2-3	CSVAGTSGITDTQYF	TGCAGCGTGGCAGGGACTAGCGGTATTACAGATACGCAGTATTTT
.	few	TRBV7-2	TRBJ2-3	CASSLYLDRSSTDTQYF	TGTGCCAGCAGCTTATACCTGGACAGATCTAGCACAGATACGCAGTATTTT
.	.	TRBV20-1	TRBJ2-5	CSARDLQPGARGPIQETQYF	TGCAGTGCTAGAGATCTACAACCGGGGGCGCGGGGGCCGATACAAGAGACCCAGTACTTC
TRBD1	.	TRBV20-1	TRBJ1-2	CSASGDRANNYGYTF	TGCAGTGCTAGTGGGGACAGGGCGAATAACTATGGCTACACCTTC